The T cell receptor (beta chain) under discussion was sequenced for a study of CD8 T cell repertoires and HIV-1 epitope variants. Overall study: Tested: three Gag epitope families, Nef HW9 and YT9. Separate from the cultures, 1M uncultured T cells served as baseline.

Study-level results: Of fewer than 10 antigen-specific beta clonotypes, about six appeared to cross-react with escape variants.

There are a few counts of this clone. Its target is unknown. On the immunoSEQ platform, TCR beta CDR3s were sequenced at survey depth. Sequencing was performed with immunoSEQ multiplex PCR; in TCRdb, only in-frame clones are kept and a portion is missing. The table lists roughly 6,800 clones, roughly 60% of them singletons. Material for sequencing was cultured CD8+ T cells derived from PBMCs. This TCR came from a male donor with HIV.

For the CDR3, the DNA is TGTGCCAGCAGTGACTCGACTAGCGGGAGCAATGAGCAGTTCTTC. Residues: CASSDSTSGSNEQFF. This chain joins TRBV6-4 and TRBJ2-1, with 12 bases lining up with TRBD2. V shed 0 bases and J 6 bases; nucleotides not matched to a gene: 0. The CDR3 sequence is 15 residues long. CDR1 is MRHNA, CDR2 SNTAGT, per germline.